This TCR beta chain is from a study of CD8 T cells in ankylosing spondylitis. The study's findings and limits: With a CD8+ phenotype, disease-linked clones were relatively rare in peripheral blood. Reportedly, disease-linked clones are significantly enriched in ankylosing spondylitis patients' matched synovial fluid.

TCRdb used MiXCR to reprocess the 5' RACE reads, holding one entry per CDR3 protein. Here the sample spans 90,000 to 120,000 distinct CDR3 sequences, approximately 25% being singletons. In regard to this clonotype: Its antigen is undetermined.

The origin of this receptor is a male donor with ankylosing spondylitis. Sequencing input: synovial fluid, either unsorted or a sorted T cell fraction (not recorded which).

The CDR3 DNA reads as TGTGCCAGCACTCATCGGACTAGCGGGAACCTAAGCTCCTACAATGAGCAGTTCTTC. It is translated as CASTHRTSGNLSSYNEQFF. V gene TRBV7-8 combines with J gene TRBJ2-1, with 12 bases fitting TRBD2. CDR1 is SGHVS, CDR2 FQNEAQ, per germline. V was clipped by 7 bases and J by 0 bases; unmatched bases: 13. The CDR3 contains 19 residues.